This T cell receptor beta chain was found in a study of shared clonotypes between healthy human individuals. The study's findings and limits: Relative to memory subsets, naive subsets generally showed larger estimated richness. Generation probability values for non-shared clonotypes were lower than those for clonotypes shared by all four donors.

To note about this clone: As yet, its antigen is unknown.

Between the trimmed V and J ends, which lost 5 bases and 7 bases, there was a span of 12 bases. Germline V gene sequence: CDR1 SGHAT, CDR2 FQNNGV. The CDR3 consists of 13 residues. Libraries were prepared by immunoSEQ multiplex PCR; TCRdb keeps only in-frame clonotypes and omits some of them. The table shows roughly 1.4 million clones, with approximately 98.5% occurring only once. This chain connects TRBV11-2 to TRBJ1-5; D is undetermined. This TCR came from a man aged 30-40 years in good health. Sequencing input: naive CD4+ T cells sorted from blood. Described subset: CD45RA+ positively selected. The CDR3 DNA reads as TGTGCCAGCAGCGCCCAAGGCTGGCAGCCCCAGCATTTT. Protein product: CASSAQGWQPQHF.